The TCR beta chain under discussion was sequenced for a study of regulatory T cells in long-lasting Graves disease. The wider study: Graves' disease counted as persistent after over 5 years of antithyroid drugs with positive TSH receptor antibodies. Whole-study results and caveats: TCR diversity in persistent Graves' patients was below that of newly diagnosed ones.

As regards this clonotype: Its antigen remains unidentified.

CDR3 regions were amplified by Arm-PCR using iRepertoire HTBI primers to build TCR beta libraries. TCRdb reprocessed the multiplex PCR reads with MiXCR, giving one entry per CDR3 protein. Of around 450,000 distinct CDR3 sequences in the sample, roughly 21% were seen once. As for time point: persistent/refractory GD, antithyroid drugs over 5 years with positive TRAb. The TCR library was made from RNA extracted from PBMCs. Guidelines of the American Thyroid Association were used to diagnose Graves' disease. Material: peripheral blood mononuclear cells (PBMCs), obtained when the disease was refractory, from a patient treated with antithyroid drugs. The TCR sequence derives from a female donor with Graves disease.

The CDR3 spells CAWSPHNYEQYF. The CDR3 DNA sequence: TGTGCCTGGAGCCCCCACAACTACGAGCAGTACTTC. The rearrangement joins TRBV30 to TRBJ2-7; D not certain. Germline CDR1 reads GTSNPN; CDR2 reads SVGIG (reference sequence). The ends were cut back, 3 bases at V and 3 bases at J, with 9 bases in the middle. This CDR3 is 12 amino acids long. Drawing the rest from reference TRBV30 and TRBJ2-7, the complete variable domain is SQTIHQWPATLVQPVGSPLSLECTVEGTSNPNLYWYRQAAGRGLQLLFYSVGIGQISSEVPQNLSASRPQDRQFILSSKKLLLSDSGFYLCAWSPHNYEQYFGPGTRLTVT.